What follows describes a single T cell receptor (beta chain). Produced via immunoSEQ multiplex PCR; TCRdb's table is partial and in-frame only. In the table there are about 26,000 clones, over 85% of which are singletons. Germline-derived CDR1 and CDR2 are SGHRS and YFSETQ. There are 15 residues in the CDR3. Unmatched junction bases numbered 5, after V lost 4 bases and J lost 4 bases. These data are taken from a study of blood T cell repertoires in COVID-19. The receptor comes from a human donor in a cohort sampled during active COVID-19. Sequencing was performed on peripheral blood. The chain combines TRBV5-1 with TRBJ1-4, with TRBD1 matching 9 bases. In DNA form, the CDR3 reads TGCGCCAGCAGCCCACAGGGGGCCCTTAATGAAAAACTGTTTTTT. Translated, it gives CASSPQGALNEKLFF.